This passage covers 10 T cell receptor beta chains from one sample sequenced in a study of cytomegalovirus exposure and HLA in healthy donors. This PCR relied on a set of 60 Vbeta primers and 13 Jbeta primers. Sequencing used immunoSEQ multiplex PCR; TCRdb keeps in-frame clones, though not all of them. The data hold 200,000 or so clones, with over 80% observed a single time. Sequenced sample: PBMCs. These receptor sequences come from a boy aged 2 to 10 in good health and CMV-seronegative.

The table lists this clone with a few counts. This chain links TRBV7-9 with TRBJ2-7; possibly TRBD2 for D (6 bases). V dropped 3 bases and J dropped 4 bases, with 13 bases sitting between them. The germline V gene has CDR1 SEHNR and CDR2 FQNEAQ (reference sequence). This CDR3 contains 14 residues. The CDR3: CASSLGREPYEQYF. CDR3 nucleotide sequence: TGTGCCAGCAGCTTGGGGCGGGAACCTTACGAGCAGTACTTC. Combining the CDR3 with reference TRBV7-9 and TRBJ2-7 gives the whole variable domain DTGVSQNPRHKITKRGQNVTFRCDPISEHNRLYWYRQTLGQGPEFLTYFQNEAQLEKSRLLSDRFSAERPKGSFSTLEIQRTEQGDSAMYLCASSLGREPYEQYFGPGTRLTVT.

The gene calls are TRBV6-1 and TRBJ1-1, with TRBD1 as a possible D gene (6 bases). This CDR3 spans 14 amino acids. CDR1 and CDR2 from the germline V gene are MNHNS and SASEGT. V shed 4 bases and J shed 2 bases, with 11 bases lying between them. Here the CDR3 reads CASSGTRGNTEAFF. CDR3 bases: TGTGCCAGCAGTGGGACCAGGGGAAACACTGAAGCTTTCTTT.

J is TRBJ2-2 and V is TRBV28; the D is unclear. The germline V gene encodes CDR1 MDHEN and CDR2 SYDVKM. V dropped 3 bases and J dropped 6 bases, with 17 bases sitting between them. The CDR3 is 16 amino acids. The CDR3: CASSFIGPPESGELFF. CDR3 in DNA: TGTGCCAGCAGTTTTATTGGTCCCCCGGAGTCCGGGGAGCTGTTTTTT.

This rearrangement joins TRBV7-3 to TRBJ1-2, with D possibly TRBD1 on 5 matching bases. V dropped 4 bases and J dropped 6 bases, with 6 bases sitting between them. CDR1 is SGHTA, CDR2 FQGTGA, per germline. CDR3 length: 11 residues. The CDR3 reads CASSSGDGYTF. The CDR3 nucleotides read TGTGCCAGCAGCTCGGGGGATGGCTACACCTTC.

CDR3 bases: TGTGCCTGGAGTGCTCGGGGGAACACTGAAGCTTTCTTT. As protein: CAWSARGNTEAFF. The genes are TRBV30 and TRBJ1-1, with unresolved D. The CDR3 extends over 13 amino acids. V was cut by 1 base and J by 1 base, with 7 bases left in between. The germline CDR1 and CDR2 sequences are GTSNPN and SVGIG (reference sequence).

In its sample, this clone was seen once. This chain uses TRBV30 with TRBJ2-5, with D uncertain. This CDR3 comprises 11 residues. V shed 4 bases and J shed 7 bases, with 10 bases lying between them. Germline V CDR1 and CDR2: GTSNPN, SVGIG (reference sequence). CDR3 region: CAWMAARTQYF. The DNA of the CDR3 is TGTGCCTGGATGGCAGCGCGGACCCAGTACTTC. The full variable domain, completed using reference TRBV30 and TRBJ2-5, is SQTIHQWPATLVQPVGSPLSLECTVEGTSNPNLYWYRQAAGRGLQLLFYSVGIGQISSEVPQNLSASRPQDRQFILSSKKLLLSDSGFYLCAWMAARTQYFGPGTRLLVL.

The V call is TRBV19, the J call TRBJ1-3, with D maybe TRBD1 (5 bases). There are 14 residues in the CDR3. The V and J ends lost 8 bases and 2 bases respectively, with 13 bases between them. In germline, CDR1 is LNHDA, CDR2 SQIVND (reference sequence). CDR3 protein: CASSSSGAGNTIYF. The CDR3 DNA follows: TGTGCCAGTTCCTCCTCGGGGGCTGGAAACACCATATATTTT.

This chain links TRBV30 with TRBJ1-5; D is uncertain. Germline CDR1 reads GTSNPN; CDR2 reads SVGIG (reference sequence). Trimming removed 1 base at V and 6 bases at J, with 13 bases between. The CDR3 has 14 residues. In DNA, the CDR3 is TGTGCCTGGAGTGGCTCCTATATCCGTCAGCCCCAGCATTTT. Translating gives CAWSGSYIRQPQHF. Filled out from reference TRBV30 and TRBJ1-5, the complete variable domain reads SQTIHQWPATLVQPVGSPLSLECTVEGTSNPNLYWYRQAAGRGLQLLFYSVGIGQISSEVPQNLSASRPQDRQFILSSKKLLLSDSGFYLCAWSGSYIRQPQHFGDGTRLSIL.

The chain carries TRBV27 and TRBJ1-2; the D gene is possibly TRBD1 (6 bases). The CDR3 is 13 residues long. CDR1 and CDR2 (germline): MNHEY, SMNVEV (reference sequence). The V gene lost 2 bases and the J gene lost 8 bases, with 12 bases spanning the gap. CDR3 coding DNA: TGTGCCAGCAGTTTACGGGGGGCGCGGGGCTACACCTTC. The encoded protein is CASSLRGARGYTF.

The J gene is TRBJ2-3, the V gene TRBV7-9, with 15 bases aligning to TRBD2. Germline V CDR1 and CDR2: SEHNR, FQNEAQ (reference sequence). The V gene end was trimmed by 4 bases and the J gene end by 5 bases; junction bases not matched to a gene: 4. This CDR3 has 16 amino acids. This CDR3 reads CASSSGLAGGGDTQYF. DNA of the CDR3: TGTGCCAGCAGCTCCGGACTAGCGGGGGGGGGAGATACGCAGTATTTT.